This TCR beta chain was sequenced for a study of T cell responses to AZD1222 COVID-19 vaccine. Trimming left V 2 bases short and J 2 bases short, with 8 bases between. CDR1 and CDR2 (germline): MDHEN, SYDVKM. The CDR3 runs 14 residues. A note on this clone: Its antigen is currently unknown.

The study's findings and limits: It should be noted that donors were predominantly white British and more often female, and clonal diversity was possibly underestimated. Vaccine-associated CD4 TCRs ranged over spike, dominating at 160-218 and 743-854.

Only in-frame clones appear in the TCRdb table, and some are missing; sequencing was by immunoSEQ multiplex PCR. The data contain 75,000 to 100,000 clones, around 88% of them singletons. The receptor was derived from an adult in good health. The rearrangement joins TRBV28 to TRBJ2-3; D gene unclear. The sample was peripheral blood, taken on day 0 of AZD1222 vaccination. DNA of the CDR3: TGTGCCAGCAGTTTAGGGCGGCCCACAGATACGCAGTATTTT. Protein product: CASSLGRPTDTQYF.